The 29 T cell receptor beta chains presented below share a single source sample, sequenced in a study of blood T cell repertoires in COVID-19. Repertoires were generated with immunoSEQ multiplex PCR, while TCRdb's copy carries only in-frame clones and drops some. This sample has 350,000 to 450,000 clones, with more than 70% found just once. Sequenced: peripheral blood. Receptors originate from a woman aged 60-75 years with COVID-19, enrolled during active disease.

In its sample, this clone was seen once. The chain uses TRBV18 and TRBJ2-3, with 9 bases identical to TRBD2. Losses at the gene ends were 1 base for V and 1 base for J; bases not matched to a gene: 9. CDR3 length equals 18 residues. The germline V gene encodes CDR1 KGHSH and CDR2 LQKENI. The CDR3, as DNA: TGTGCCAGCTCACCACAGCGGGGGGCGCCCGGGGGCACAGATACGCAGTATTTT. Translated, it gives CASSPQRGAPGGTDTQYF.

The chain links TRBV28 to TRBJ2-3; 7 nucleotides align to TRBD1. This CDR3 has 15 residues. J was trimmed by 1 base and V by 8 bases; bases with no gene match: 9. Germline V gene lookup returns CDR1 MDHEN and CDR2 SYDVKM. The CDR3 DNA reads TGTGCCAGCGGGGACAGCGCCCTTGGCACAGATACGCAGTATTTT. As protein: CASGDSALGTDTQYF.

This clone has only a few counts. The V gene is TRBV5-6, the J gene TRBJ1-2; tentatively, D is TRBD1 (5 bases). Trimming removed 0 bases at V and 8 bases at J, with 5 bases between. CDR1 is SGHDT and CDR2 is YYEEEE in the germline V gene. CDR3 length equals 11 residues. CDR3 loop: CASSLAGGYTF. CDR3 nucleotides: TGTGCCAGCAGCTTGGCAGGGGGCTACACCTTC.

This clone was seen a handful of times. This sequence joins TRBV7-9 and TRBJ1-4, with no clear D. CDR1 is SEHNR, CDR2 FQNEAQ, per germline (reference sequence). This CDR3 has 14 amino acids. With 1 base removed from V and 5 bases from J, the gap between germline ends came to 8 bases. The CDR3 protein is CASSLGVKNEKLFF. CDR3 DNA sequence: TGTGCCAGCAGCTTAGGTGTAAAAAATGAAAAACTGTTTTTT. Drawing the rest from reference TRBV7-9 and TRBJ1-4, the complete variable domain is DTGVSQNPRHKITKRGQNVTFRCDPISEHNRLYWYRQTLGQGPEFLTYFQNEAQLEKSRLLSDRFSAERPKGSFSTLEIQRTEQGDSAMYLCASSLGVKNEKLFFGSGTQLSVL.

The count of this clone is one. V usage is TRBV6-6 and J usage is TRBJ2-3, with TRBD2 matching 9 bases. Germline V gene sequence: CDR1 MNHNY, CDR2 SVGAGI (reference sequence). CDR3 length: 15 residues. The V and J ends lost 2 bases and 6 bases, in that order; junction bases with no gene match: 6. CDR3 DNA: TGTGCCAGCAGTTACGGCGGGGGGGCAAGGGATACGCAGTATTTT. Translation gives CASSYGGGARDTQYF.

The chain is built from TRBV18 and TRBJ1-2, with TRBD1 matching 10 bases. Per germline, CDR1 KGHSH and CDR2 LQKENI. This CDR3 has 16 amino acids. J was trimmed by 6 bases and V by 4 bases; bases with no gene match: 11. The DNA for the CDR3 is TGTGCCAGCTCACTCGTGACAGGGGGCGCGGTGGATGGCTACACCTTC. This codes for CASSLVTGGAVDGYTF.

The chain links TRBV2 to TRBJ1-1; tentatively, D is TRBD1 (5 bases). The V and J ends lost 6 bases and 1 base respectively, with 12 bases between them. The germline V gene encodes CDR1 SNHLY and CDR2 FYNNEI. This CDR3 has 14 amino acids. CDR3 sequence reads: CASRDILPNTEAFF. The CDR3 DNA reads as TGTGCCAGCAGGGACATCCTACCGAACACTGAAGCTTTCTTT.

V gene TRBV2 combines with J gene TRBJ1-3; no definite D call. Trimming removed 4 bases from V and 3 bases from J, with 16 bases in between. The CDR3 spans 16 residues. Germline-derived CDR1 and CDR2 are SNHLY and FYNNEI. CDR3 residues: CASSVMANPIGNTIYF. The CDR3 nucleotides are TGTGCCAGCAGTGTTATGGCAAACCCGATTGGAAACACCATATATTTT.

V gene TRBV5-1 combines with J gene TRBJ2-7, with unresolved D. CDR3 length: 13 residues. Deletions cut 1 base from V and 0 bases from J, with 5 bases between. CDR1 SGHRS and CDR2 YFSETQ come from the germline V gene. This CDR3 is CASSLQVSYEQYF. In nucleotides, the CDR3 is TGCGCCAGCAGCTTGCAGGTCTCCTACGAGCAGTACTTC.

The chain joins TRBV3-1 (or the pseudogene TRBV3-2) to TRBJ1-2, with D maybe TRBD1 (6 bases). V was pared by 4 bases and J by 4 bases, with 16 bases between. Germline V lookup: CDR1 LGHDT, CDR2 YNNKEL (reference sequence). The CDR3 runs to 15 residues. CDR3: CASSPGGGWSYGYTF. DNA of the CDR3: TGTGCCAGCAGCCCCGGTGGGGGCTGGAGCTATGGCTACACCTTC.

The rearrangement uses TRBV6-2 or TRBV6-3 and TRBJ2-3; D is uncertain. The V gene lost 2 bases and the J gene lost 7 bases, with 13 bases spanning the gap. Germline V gene lookup returns CDR1 MNHEY and CDR2 SVGEGT. The CDR3 loop spans 14 amino acids. CDR3 nucleotide sequence: TGTGCCAGCAGTTACAATGGCCTGAGGCATACGCAGTATTTT. It yields the protein CASSYNGLRHTQYF.

The chain couples TRBV7-9 to TRBJ1-1; 7 nucleotides match TRBD1. The germline CDR1 and CDR2 sequences are SEHNR and FQNEAQ (reference sequence). CDR3 length: 13 amino acids. With V trimmed by 4 bases and J by 4 bases, 3 bases remained unmatched. CDR3 nucleotides: TGTGCCAGCAGCTACGGGACAGCCACTGAAGCTTTCTTT. Its protein product is CASSYGTATEAFF.

V and J are TRBV6-6 and TRBJ1-2, with TRBD1 identical over 8 bases. Germline lookup yields CDR1 MNHNY and CDR2 SVGAGI (reference sequence). V was clipped by 10 bases and J by 4 bases; unmatched bases: 5. The CDR3 has 12 residues. CDR3 DNA: TGTGCCACCCGACAGGGGTCCTATGGCTACACCTTC. It encodes CATRQGSYGYTF.

This chain joins TRBV4-1 and TRBJ2-3; 12 bases are a match to TRBD2. The length of the CDR3 is 17 residues. The germline gives CDR1 MGHRA, CDR2 YSYEKL. V gave up 2 bases and J gave up 4 bases; unmatched junction bases: 7. The CDR3: CASSQRLAGGLSDTQYF. The CDR3 region has the DNA TGCGCCAGCAGCCAACGTCTAGCGGGGGGGCTCTCAGATACGCAGTATTTT.

This clone was seen only once. The J gene is TRBJ2-3, the V gene TRBV2, with no clear D. This CDR3 is 15 amino acids long. Germline V gene data show CDR1 as SNHLY and CDR2 as FYNNEI. V lost 4 bases and J 1 base, leaving 12 bases between the germline ends. CDR3 in DNA: TGTGCCAGCAGTGTGTGGCTAGACGGCACAGATACGCAGTATTTT. It is translated as CASSVWLDGTDTQYF. Full variable domain (remainder filled in from reference TRBV2 and TRBJ2-3): EPEVTQTPSHQVTQMGQEVILRCVPISNHLYFYWYRQILGQKVEFLVSFYNNEISEKSEIFDDQFSVERPDGSNFTLKIRSTKLEDSAMYFCASSVWLDGTDTQYFGPGTRLTVL.

CDR3: CASSPQGGSEAFF. In DNA, the CDR3 is TGTGCCAGCAGTCCACAGGGTGGGTCTGAAGCTTTCTTT. The V call is TRBV6-5, the J call TRBJ1-1, with D possibly TRBD1 on 6 matching bases. The CDR3 is made up of 13 amino acids. The ends were cut back, 5 bases at V and 6 bases at J, with 13 bases in the middle. Germline V gene lookup returns CDR1 MNHEY and CDR2 SVGAGI.

The J gene is TRBJ2-3, the V gene TRBV10-3, with D possibly being TRBD2 (5 bases). Germline V lookup: CDR1 ENHRY, CDR2 SYGVKD. V lost 1 base to trimming and J lost 1 base, with 9 bases between them. CDR3 length: 15 residues. CDR3 in amino acids: CAISELAGGTDTQYF. The CDR3 DNA is TGTGCCATCAGTGAGTTAGCCGGGGGCACAGATACGCAGTATTTT.

The chain links TRBV9 to TRBJ2-3; 7 nucleotides match TRBD2. Germline V gives CDR1 SGDLS, CDR2 YYNGEE. The CDR3 has 16 residues. The V segment lost 0 bases and the J segment 1 base; nucleotides outside the gene matches: 5. CDR3 DNA sequence: TGTGCCAGCAGCGTAGTAGCTACTAGCGGCACAGATACGCAGTATTTT. It translates to CASSVVATSGTDTQYF.

CDR3 in DNA: TGTGCCAGCAGCCTAGGACTGGGGGGAATGAACACTGAAGCTTTCTTT. It specifies CASSLGLGGMNTEAFF. This chain uses TRBV4-2 with TRBJ1-1, with D possibly being TRBD1 (5 bases). In germline, CDR1 is LGHNA, CDR2 YNFKEQ. This CDR3 contains 16 residues. V lost 4 bases to trimming and J lost 0 bases, with 15 bases between them.

This chain joins TRBV29-1 and TRBJ2-7, with TRBD1 matching over 9 bases. Germline CDR1 reads SQVTM; CDR2 reads ANQGSEA. J was trimmed by 6 bases and V by 6 bases; bases with no gene match: 6. CDR3 length: 12 residues. For the CDR3, the DNA is TGCAGCGTGTCCGGGACAGGGCGCGAGCAGTACTTC. Its translation is CSVSGTGREQYF.

This chain links TRBV28 with TRBJ2-6; a weak D match, TRBD2 (5 bases). V was shortened by 3 bases and J by 0 bases, with 12 bases between the two germline ends. The CDR3 has 17 amino acids. Germline V lookup: CDR1 MDHEN, CDR2 SYDVKM. The CDR3 DNA is TGTGCCAGCAGTTTCCCGGGGATGACCTCTGGGGCCAACGTCCTGACTTTC. Translating it yields CASSFPGMTSGANVLTF. Complete variable domain (other parts from reference TRBV28 and TRBJ2-6): DVKVTQSSRYLVKRTGEKVFLECVQDMDHENMFWYRQDPGLGLRLIYFSYDVKMKEKGDIPEGYSVSREKKERFSLILESASTNQTSMYLCASSFPGMTSGANVLTFGAGSRLTVL.

The sample holds a few counts of this clone. The J gene is TRBJ2-5, the V gene TRBV27; maybe TRBD1 (6 bases). Germline CDR1 MNHEY, CDR2 SMNVEV (reference sequence). This CDR3 is 14 amino acids long. Trimming pared 7 bases from V and 3 bases from J, leaving 15 bases between. This CDR3 reads CASTPFAGEETQYF. CDR3 bases: TGTGCCAGCACCCCCTTTGCAGGGGAAGAGACCCAGTACTTC.

This clone was seen just once. The genes are TRBV7-8 and TRBJ1-2; the D gene is possibly TRBD1 (5 bases). Trimming pared 5 bases from V and 8 bases from J, leaving 15 bases between. CDR3 length: 13 amino acids. The V gene's germline CDR1 is SGHVS and CDR2 FQNEAQ. The CDR3 protein is CASSRQRSEGYTF. The CDR3 nucleotides read TGTGCCAGCAGCCGACAGCGCTCTGAGGGCTACACCTTC.

The rearrangement uses TRBV11-2 and TRBJ2-5; 8 bases align to TRBD1. V trimming: 8 bases; J trimming: 5 bases; junction bases outside the gene matches: 7. Per the germline V gene, CDR1 is SGHAT and CDR2 is FQNNGV. This CDR3 is built from 13 residues. This CDR3 reads CASHGQGAETQYF. The CDR3 DNA follows: TGTGCCAGCCACGGACAGGGTGCGGAGACCCAGTACTTC.

This chain uses TRBV6-6 with TRBJ1-2, with D tentatively TRBD1 (6 bases). Germline lookup yields CDR1 MNHNY and CDR2 SVGAGI (reference sequence). V was clipped by 2 bases and J by 5 bases, with 6 bases between them. This CDR3 comprises 12 residues. As DNA, the CDR3 is TGTGCCAGCAGTTACGGACAGTATGGCTACACCTTC. Protein sequence: CASSYGQYGYTF.

The chain uses TRBV5-1 and TRBJ2-7, with 11 bases that match TRBD1. V trimming: 4 bases; J trimming: 5 bases; junction bases outside the gene matches: 8. CDR3 length: 15 residues. Germline V CDR1 and CDR2: SGHRS, YFSETQ. As DNA, the CDR3 is TGCGCCAGCAGCCCTGGCGGGACAGGGGGGGACGAGCAGTACTTC. It yields the protein CASSPGGTGGDEQYF.

The V and J genes are TRBV7-2 and TRBJ1-2; D call uncertain. Germline CDR1 and CDR2: SGHTA and FQGNSA. V was cut by 5 bases and J by 8 bases, with 21 bases left in between. The CDR3 loop spans 15 amino acids. CDR3 residues: CASSRRLGDYGGYTF. CDR3 nucleotide sequence: TGTGCCAGCAGCCGGAGGCTGGGCGATTATGGCGGCTACACCTTC.

J is TRBJ2-7 and V is TRBV15, with D possibly matching TRBD1 (6 bases). CDR3 size: 12 residues. Germline V lookup: CDR1 LNHNV, CDR2 YYDKDF (reference sequence). The V end lost 0 bases, the J end lost 9 bases, and 9 bases lay between the germline ends. The CDR3 coding sequence is TGTGCCACCAGCAGAGACTCGACAGGGCAGTACTTC. It is translated as CATSRDSTGQYF.

The V gene is TRBV29-1, the J gene TRBJ2-1; 8 nucleotides match TRBD1. Germline trimming cut 7 bases from V and 1 base from J; bases unmatched to any gene: 9. This CDR3 has 15 residues. Germline V gene lookup returns CDR1 SQVTM and CDR2 ANQGSEA. The CDR3 DNA reads TGCAGCGGCCAGCCCCACAGGGGGTCCTACAATGAGCAGTTCTTC. This gives the protein CSGQPHRGSYNEQFF.